Listed below are T cell receptor beta chains from one sample, sequenced in a study of T cell changes during pregnancy in multiple sclerosis. Generated by immunoSEQ multiplex PCR, the TCRdb table keeps only in-frame clones and is missing some. The sample contains approximately 36,000 clones, just over 90% of which appear only once. This specimen was CD4+ T cells from peripheral blood mononuclear cells, taken in the first trimester of pregnancy. Every receptor here comes from a female donor with multiple sclerosis, enrolled in a pregnancy study. Each CDR3 is given with its conserved first and last residue. Some rows have no size entry. The others give once, few or many, or a class for an expanded clone.

j_call v_call clone_size cdr3_aa
TRBJ2-1 TRBV19 once CASRIGGDQNEQFF
TRBJ2-3 TRBV30 NA CAWFKGRELDTQYF
TRBJ1-5 TRBV9 once CASSEGPQAGNQPQHF
TRBJ2-3 TRBV19 NA CASSKETGASSTDTQYF
TRBJ1-5 TRBV7-6 NA CASSQVAGNQPQHF
TRBJ2-5 TRBV19 NA CASSILGGDHQETQYF
TRBJ2-1 TRBV6-1 NA CASSEARTSGYNEQFF
TRBJ2-1 TRBV6-1 NA CASSSSGGTNEQFF
TRBJ2-7 TRBV7-2 once CASSGREGPYEQYF
TRBJ1-4 TRBV6-1 NA CASSDREFNLEKLFF
TRBJ2-3 TRBV30 NA CAWSVGGVGTQYF
TRBJ2-3 TRBV11-2 NA CASSLGQGGTDTQYF
TRBJ2-1 TRBV29-1 NA CSVAAGGPDEQFF
TRBJ2-2 TRBV19 NA CASRRTPGQGNTGELFF
TRBJ2-1 TRBV25-1 NA CASSRGNEQFF
TRBJ1-4 TRBV7-9 once CASSWETGGLEKLFF
TRBJ2-7 TRBV5-1 NA CASSLEGQGWDEQYF
TRBJ1-1 TRBV5-1 once CASSFPTGPNTEAFF
TRBJ2-2 TRBV9 NA CASRQTSGVPNTGELFF
TRBJ2-5 TRBV30 NA CAWSFLGRQTQYF
TRBJ2-1 TRBV5-1 NA CASSLNSGSNEQFF
TRBJ2-1 TRBV27 NA CASSRTGGPKQFF
TRBJ1-5 TRBV10-2 NA CASSRGDQPQHF
TRBJ2-5 TRBV7-9 NA CASSLKQGASGETQYF
TRBJ2-1 TRBV11-3 NA CASKDGVSNEQFF
TRBJ1-1 TRBV30 NA CAWTFTGNTEAFF
TRBJ2-5 TRBV19 NA CASSTQGAETQYF
TRBJ2-1 TRBV11-2 NA CASSLALAGGQNEQFF